These 17 T cell receptor beta chains share one sample of origin, sequenced in a study of cytomegalovirus exposure and HLA in healthy donors. The PCR ran on 60 Vbeta and 13 Jbeta primers. Sequencing was performed with immunoSEQ multiplex PCR; in TCRdb, only in-frame clones are kept and a portion is missing. The data hold 80,000 to 100,000 clones, with over 75% observed a single time. The specimen sequenced was PBMCs. Receptors originate from a man aged 45-65 years in good health and CMV-seropositive.

This clone is a singleton in its sample. Mismatch with germline at one junction end may stem from a read error. The same CDR3 is also encoded by other DNA sequences in this sample. The chain is built from TRBV5-4 and TRBJ2-7; 9 bases fit TRBD2. CDR1 SGHNT and CDR2 YYREEE come from the germline V gene (reference sequence). The CDR3 spans 14 residues. CDR3 amino acids: CASSGGLAMNEQYF. DNA of the CDR3: TGTGCCAGCAGCGGCGGACTAGCGATGAACGAACAGTACTTC.

The J gene is TRBJ1-1, the V gene TRBV6-5; 7 bases agree with TRBD1. From germline, CDR1 is MNHEY and CDR2 SVGAGI. The trim removed 7 bases at V and 1 base at J, leaving 9 bases unmatched. The CDR3 contains 15 residues. This CDR3 is CASTSLQGTNTEAFF. CDR3 nucleotides: TGTGCCAGCACCTCCTTACAGGGGACGAACACTGAAGCTTTCTTT.

The chain combines TRBV12-2 with TRBJ1-6. TRBV12-2 has pseudogene status. The CDR3 runs 15 residues. As DNA, the CDR3 is TGTGCAAGTCGCTGGCCTAGCTCCTATAATTCACCCCTCCACTTT. Its translation: CASRWPSSYNSPLHF.

This clone was found a few times. At the DNA level, this CDR3 is encoded by other sequences in the same sample as well. The CDR3 nucleotides read TGCGCCAGCAGCCAAGTGGGGGGATCTGGGGCCAACGTCCTGACTTTC. It is translated as CASSQVGGSGANVLTF. This chain links TRBV4-3 with TRBJ2-6, with D tentatively TRBD2 (6 bases). This CDR3 is built from 16 residues. The V end was cut by 1 base, the J end by 1 base, with 8 bases between. Per the germline V gene, CDR1 is LGHNA and CDR2 is YSLEER.

The J gene is TRBJ1-4, the V gene TRBV19; unclear D gene. CDR3 size: 15 residues. CDR1 is LNHDA, CDR2 SQIVND, per germline (reference sequence). V dropped 1 base and J dropped 5 bases, with 11 bases sitting between them. The CDR3 loop reads CASSIGGYGNEKLFF. The CDR3, as DNA: TGTGCCAGTAGTATAGGAGGGTACGGAAATGAAAAACTGTTTTTT.

In this sample, this clone turned up once. The chain uses TRBV5-5 and TRBJ2-7, with 11 bases fitting TRBD1. The CDR3 is 15 amino acids. Trimming at V came to 1 base and at J to 4 bases, leaving 4 bases not matched to a gene. CDR1 and CDR2 from the germline V gene are SGHKS and YYEKEE (reference sequence). The CDR3 sequence is CASSLTGTGGYEQYF. The CDR3 nucleotides are TGTGCCAGCAGCTTGACCGGGACAGGGGGTTACGAGCAGTACTTC.

The genes are TRBV12-2 and TRBJ1-1; TRBD1 is taken as the D call from the table, unchecked against the DNA. TRBV12-2 is described as a pseudogene. The CDR3 spans 15 residues. The CDR3 sequence is CASRLDPTALTEAFF. The CDR3 DNA reads TGTGCAAGTCGCTTAGATCCGACAGCGCTCACTGAAGCTTTCTTT.

This clone was detected only once. V usage is TRBV27 and J usage is TRBJ1-2; 11 nucleotides agree with TRBD1. The CDR3 runs 16 residues. The junction had 9 bases not matched to a gene; V was cut back by 5 bases and J by 4 bases. Per germline, CDR1 MNHEY and CDR2 SMNVEV (reference sequence). In nucleotides, the CDR3 is TGTGCCAGCAGTACGGGAGGACAGGGGGCTCTCTATGGCTACACCTTC. It encodes CASSTGGQGALYGYTF.

In its sample, this clone was seen once. This sequence joins TRBV2 and TRBJ1-2; tentatively, D is TRBD1 (5 bases). Trimming pared 4 bases from V and 3 bases from J, leaving 12 bases between. The V gene's germline CDR1 is SNHLY and CDR2 FYNNEI. CDR3 length equals 14 residues. In DNA, the CDR3 is TGTGCCAGCAGTGCCGGGACTGGAGACTATGGCTACACCTTC. It codes for CASSAGTGDYGYTF.

The chain employs TRBV18 and TRBJ2-1; D unresolved. The length of the CDR3 is 12 residues. V lost 1 base to trimming and J lost 9 bases, with 7 bases between them. The germline V gene has CDR1 KGHSH and CDR2 LQKENI. In nucleotides, the CDR3 is TGTGCCAGCTCACCACTGGCAGGTGAGCAGTTCTTC. This sequence encodes CASSPLAGEQFF.

The chain recombines TRBV7-3 with TRBJ2-3; TRBD1 aligns across 9 bases. CDR1 is SGHTA and CDR2 is FQGTGA in the germline V gene. CDR3 length equals 14 residues. V was pared by 4 bases and J by 3 bases, with 2 bases of the junction left unmatched. CDR3 nucleotides: TGTGCCAGCAGCTCCGGGACAGGGACAGATACGCAGTATTTT. Its protein is CASSSGTGTDTQYF.

The rearrangement links TRBV6-6 to TRBJ1-5; D gene unclear. CDR3 length: 14 amino acids. V dropped 3 bases and J dropped 2 bases, with 8 bases sitting between them. Germline values: CDR1 MNHNY, CDR2 SVGAGI (reference sequence). CDR3 region: CASSYITGNQPQHF. The CDR3 DNA sequence: TGTGCCAGCAGTTATATAACAGGCAATCAGCCCCAGCATTTT.

The rearrangement links TRBV4-1 to TRBJ1-6; D might be TRBD1 (5 bases). Germline V lookup: CDR1 MGHRA, CDR2 YSYEKL. Trimming pared 0 bases from V and 10 bases from J, leaving 13 bases between. The CDR3 extends over 15 amino acids. The CDR3 nucleotides read TGCGCCAGCAGCCAAGAGGGGGGAAGGGCCTCACCCCTCCACTTT. It specifies CASSQEGGRASPLHF.

The rearrangement links TRBV27 to TRBJ2-7; TRBD2 matches 9 bases. Germline CDR1 MNHEY, CDR2 SMNVEV (reference sequence). CDR3 length: 15 residues. Trimming cost V 5 bases and J 6 bases; bases outside gene matches: 11. The CDR3, as DNA: TGTGCCAGCAGTAGGTTAGCGGGGGCCCGGGGCGAGCAGTACTTC. This translates into CASSRLAGARGEQYF.

This chain links TRBV7-9 with TRBJ2-5, with 7 bases matching TRBD2. The CDR3 has 16 residues. In germline, CDR1 is SEHNR, CDR2 FQNEAQ (reference sequence). V shed 6 bases and J 2 bases; nucleotides not matched to a gene: 12. The CDR3 sequence: CASSSRGGGYQETQYF. Here the CDR3 DNA reads TGTGCCAGCAGTTCCCGCGGCGGGGGTTATCAAGAGACCCAGTACTTC.

Only one count was recorded for this clone. A read error may account for a junction end that differs from germline. The chain joins TRBV19 to TRBJ1-5; TRBD1 matches at 7 bases. Germline CDR1 is LNHDA and CDR2 is SQIVND (reference sequence). CDR3 length: 17 amino acids. The CDR3 nucleotides read TGTGCCAGTAGTAGCCAAGCCCACAGGGGTAGCAATCAGCCCCAGAATTTT. This encodes CASSSQAHRGSNQPQNF. The whole variable domain, filled in from reference TRBV19 and TRBJ1-5, reads DGGITQSPKYLFRKEGQNVTLSCEQNLNHDAMYWYRQDPGQGLRLIYYSQIVNDFQKGDIAEGYSVSREKKESFPLTVTSAQKNPTAFYLCASSSQAHRGSNQPQNFGDGTRLSIL.

This chain connects TRBV21-1 to TRBJ1-2; the table names TRBD1, a call not compared with the DNA. TRBV21-1 is flagged as a pseudogene. The CDR3 is 13 residues long. In nucleotides, the CDR3 is TGTGCCCCAGCAAAATTGGGCCCTTATGGCTACACCTTC. It is translated as CAPAKLGPYGYTF.